The present entry profiles one T cell receptor beta chain with its context. In the authors' methods: Filtering differed for immunoSEQ, which gave only junction sequences without quality scores. Repertoires were generated with immunoSEQ multiplex PCR, while TCRdb's copy carries only in-frame clones and drops some. V, J and clone size derive from that table, while D and trimming were established from the DNA sequence. The table records a few million clones, 90% to 96% of them present only once. This sample is drawn from a study of shared clonotypes between healthy human individuals. Those who donated were healthy HIV-negative adults, with no recent acute infections or vaccinations reported. The CDR3 is 14 residues long. The V gene lost 2 bases and the J gene lost 0 bases, with 9 bases spanning the gap. Per the germline V gene, CDR1 is SGHRS and CDR2 is YFSETQ.

The gene calls are TRBV5-1 and TRBJ2-7; D remains ambiguous. The source of this sequence is a man between 18 and 29 years old in good health. What was sequenced was naive CD4+ T cells sorted from blood. Stated subset: CD45RA+ positively selected. CDR3 amino acids: CASSFGGPSYEQYF. Written as DNA, the CDR3 is TGCGCCAGCAGCTTCGGCGGACCCTCCTACGAGCAGTACTTC. The complete variable domain, with remaining parts taken from reference TRBV5-1 and TRBJ2-7, reads KAGVTQTPRYLIKTRGQQVTLSCSPISGHRSVSWYQQTPGQGLQFLFEYFSETQRNKGNFPGRFSGRQFSNSRSEMNVSTLELGDSALYLCASSFGGPSYEQYFGPGTRLTVT.